A selection of T cell receptor beta chains follows, all from one sample in a study of blood T cells in healthy people across ages. TCRdb itself ran the 5' RACE reads through MiXCR, one entry per CDR3 protein. The sample consists of some 1.5 million distinct CDR3 sequences, roughly 30% of them appearing once. The source material was blood. The receptor set was obtained from a woman between 25 and 40 years old in good health. The CDR3 runs from the conserved cysteine through the conserved F or W. D genes are given only for firm matches. The size of a clone is reported for some rows only, either as once, few or many, or as a class for expanded clones.

V: TRBV7-9
size: .
D: .
J: TRBJ1-4
CDR3: CASTLLKNEKLFF
DNA: TGTGCCAGCACCCTTTTGAAGAATGAAAAACTGTTTTTT

V: TRBV7-9
size: few
D: .
J: TRBJ1-2
CDR3: CASSLGVLRYGYTF
DNA: TGTGCCAGCAGCTTAGGGGTCCTTCGGTATGGCTACACCTTC

V: TRBV15
size: .
D: .
J: TRBJ2-7
CDR3: CATSRVGLRHSTTYEQYF
DNA: TGTGCCACCAGCAGAGTTGGACTGAGACATAGTACAACCTACGAGCAGTACTTC

V: TRBV7-3
size: few
D: .
J: TRBJ2-1
CDR3: CASSPTSGTPNEQFF
DNA: TGTGCCAGCAGCCCCACCTCCGGGACTCCGAATGAGCAGTTCTTC

V: TRBV5-1
size: many
D: TRBD2
J: TRBJ2-7
CDR3: CASSPGLDGLRVYEQYF
DNA: TGCGCCAGCAGCCCGGGACTAGATGGGCTACGGGTCTACGAGCAGTACTTC

V: TRBV7-9
size: once
D: .
J: TRBJ2-2
CDR3: CASRIGVGELFF
DNA: TGTGCCAGCAGGATTGGCGTCGGGGAGCTGTTTTTT

V: TRBV24-1
size: .
D: TRBD2
J: TRBJ2-3
CDR3: CATSDLPGTSADTDTQYF
DNA: TGTGCCACCAGTGATTTACCCGGGACTAGCGCCGACACAGATACGCAGTATTTT

V: TRBV3-1
size: .
D: .
J: TRBJ1-2
CDR3: CASSQLPGGYTF
DNA: TGTGCCAGCAGCCAATTACCGGGTGGCTACACCTTC

V: TRBV7-9
size: few
D: TRBD1
J: TRBJ1-2
CDR3: CASSPQGAPGYGYTF
DNA: TGTGCCAGCAGCCCACAGGGGGCGCCTGGCTATGGCTACACCTTC

V: TRBV4-1
size: many
D: .
J: TRBJ2-7
CDR3: CASSQGGSSYYEQYF
DNA: TGCGCCAGCAGCCAGGGCGGGTCAAGCTACTACGAGCAGTACTTC

V: TRBV7-9
size: .
D: TRBD1
J: TRBJ2-7
CDR3: CASSFWTGEYLDEQYF
DNA: TGTGCCAGCAGCTTTTGGACAGGAGAGTATTTGGACGAGCAGTACTTC